These 28 T cell receptor beta chains were sequenced from one sample in a study of T cell repertoires in cytomegalovirus infection. TCRdb reprocessed the reads via MiXCR and lists one record per CDR3 protein. The table records 350,000 to 500,000 distinct CDR3 sequences, approximately 32% of them present only once. The sequenced sample consisted of PBMCs. Receptors were obtained from a human donor in good health (CMV status not recorded). Some clones in this sample may be carry-over from other donors' samples.

This clonotype was counted a few times. The DNA for the CDR3 is TGTGCCAGCAGTTTAGCGACAGTTCCTAATCAGCCCCAGCATTTT. Residues: CASSLATVPNQPQHF. The chain links TRBV12-3 or TRBV12-4 to TRBJ1-5, with D possibly being TRBD1 (5 bases). The CDR3 consists of 15 residues. With 0 bases removed from V and 4 bases from J, the gap between germline ends came to 10 bases.

This clonotype showed up many times. The chain links TRBV10-2 to TRBJ1-5; 8 bases match TRBD1. CDR1 and CDR2 from the germline V gene are WSHSY and SAAADI. V shed 4 bases and J 5 bases; nucleotides not matched to a gene: 7. The CDR3 loop spans 15 amino acids. CDR3: CASSVVSQGDQPQHF. Here the CDR3 DNA reads TGCGCCAGCAGTGTCGTCTCACAGGGGGATCAGCCCCAGCATTTT.

Many counts were recorded for this clonotype. The chain joins TRBV7-2 to TRBJ2-4; D unresolved. The ends were cut back, 2 bases at V and 2 bases at J, with 16 bases in the middle. The CDR3 length is 17 residues. Germline V gives CDR1 SGHTA, CDR2 FQGNSA. This chain's CDR3 is CASSLSRQAGTKNIQYF. The CDR3 DNA reads as TGTGCCAGCAGCTTAAGTAGGCAGGCTGGAACCAAAAACATTCAGTACTTC.

This clonotype was detected a few times. The J gene is TRBJ1-5, the V gene TRBV12-3 or TRBV12-4; 7 positions agree with TRBD1. The V and J ends lost 5 bases and 6 bases, in that order; junction bases with no gene match: 7. This CDR3 region has 14 residues. CDR3 residues: CASSLQGKFQPQHF. Written as DNA, the CDR3 is TGTGCCAGCAGTCTACAGGGGAAATTTCAGCCCCAGCATTTT.

V and J are TRBV28 and TRBJ1-2, with D possibly being TRBD1 (6 bases). V shed 6 bases and J shed 2 bases, with 16 bases lying between them. Germline CDR1 MDHEN, CDR2 SYDVKM. The CDR3 covers 15 residues. The CDR3 DNA reads as TGTGCCAGCAGGATAGACAGGAGTTCCAACTATGGCTACACCTTC. Translating gives CASRIDRSSNYGYTF.

This clonotype was counted ten times or more. The chain combines TRBV7-2 with TRBJ2-3; D unclear. This CDR3 has 14 amino acids. Germline CDR1 reads SGHTA; CDR2 reads FQGNSA. V gave up 3 bases and J gave up 1 base, with 8 bases separating them. CDR3 in amino acids: CASSFPGRTDTQYF. The DNA of the CDR3 is TGTGCCAGCAGCTTTCCGGGCCGCACAGATACGCAGTATTTT.

There are many counts of this clonotype. The rearrangement uses TRBV7-2 and TRBJ2-7, with a weak D call TRBD2 (5 bases). Germline V gene data show CDR1 as SGHTA and CDR2 as FQGNSA. The CDR3 length is 14 residues. The V gene lost 8 bases and the J gene lost 1 base, with 15 bases spanning the gap. The CDR3 DNA is TGTGCCAGCCTAATTCAGGAGGCGTCCTACGAGCAGTACTTC. Its protein is CASLIQEASYEQYF.

This clonotype was picked up many times. DNA of the CDR3: TGTGCCAGTAGTAATCTGGACAGTAGCAATCAGCCCCAGCATTTT. Translating it yields CASSNLDSSNQPQHF. The chain uses TRBV19 and TRBJ1-5, with D possibly being TRBD1 (6 bases). V dropped 4 bases and J dropped 0 bases, with 10 bases sitting between them. This CDR3 has 15 residues. Germline V CDR1 and CDR2: LNHDA, SQIVND (reference sequence). Variable domain in full (rest from reference TRBV19 and TRBJ1-5): DGGITQSPKYLFRKEGQNVTLSCEQNLNHDAMYWYRQDPGQGLRLIYYSQIVNDFQKGDIAEGYSVSREKKESFPLTVTSAQKNPTAFYLCASSNLDSSNQPQHFGDGTRLSIL.

This clonotype was observed once. The chain employs TRBV6-5 and TRBJ2-1; perhaps TRBD1 as D (6 bases). CDR1 MNHEY and CDR2 SVGAGI come from the germline V gene. The CDR3 loop spans 16 amino acids. Trimming cost V 0 bases and J 2 bases, with 11 bases left between them. CDR3 region: CASSYSGKGAYNEQFF. CDR3 DNA: TGTGCCAGCAGTTACTCGGGCAAGGGGGCCTACAATGAGCAGTTCTTC.

The chain recombines TRBV14 with TRBJ1-2, with D perhaps matching TRBD1 (6 bases). The germline V and J ends were trimmed by 2 bases and 4 bases, with 11 bases remaining between them. Germline V gives CDR1 SGHDN, CDR2 FVKESK. The CDR3 consists of 14 residues. The CDR3 DNA reads TGTGCCAGCAGCCAAACTGGACAGATCTATGGCTACACCTTC. Protein sequence: CASSQTGQIYGYTF.

The table lists this clonotype with a few counts. V usage is TRBV10-3 and J usage is TRBJ1-1, with 9 bases matching TRBD1. The CDR3 sequence is 14 residues long. Trimming removed 6 bases from V and 4 bases from J; junction bases left unmatched: 6. Germline V gene sequence: CDR1 ENHRY, CDR2 SYGVKD. CDR3 in amino acids: CAIRQGAGSTEAFF. The CDR3, as DNA: TGTGCCATCAGACAGGGGGCAGGGAGCACTGAAGCTTTCTTT.

This clonotype was seen many times. This chain links TRBV7-2 with TRBJ1-1, with D possibly TRBD1 on 5 matching bases. The CDR3 has 15 residues. Per germline, CDR1 SGHTA and CDR2 FQGNSA. The V end lost 1 base, the J end lost 5 bases, and 14 bases lay between the germline ends. CDR3 loop: CASSLVAAGETEAFF. CDR3 coding DNA: TGTGCCAGCAGCTTAGTGGCCGCGGGGGAGACTGAAGCTTTCTTT.

CDR3 in amino acids: CASTRPGHLVEAFF. Here the CDR3 DNA reads TGTGCCAGCACACGACCGGGACACTTAGTCGAAGCTTTCTTT. The gene calls are TRBV7-9 and TRBJ1-1, with D tentatively TRBD1 (6 bases). The V gene lost 7 bases and the J gene lost 8 bases, with 20 bases spanning the gap. The germline V gene encodes CDR1 SEHNR and CDR2 FQNEAQ (reference sequence). This CDR3 is 14 amino acids long.

This clonotype was picked up one time. This chain joins TRBV6-6 and TRBJ1-4; 11 nucleotides match TRBD1. V dropped 6 bases and J dropped 11; count of bases not matched to a gene: 14. This CDR3 contains 16 residues. Germline V CDR1 and CDR2: MNHNY, SVGAGI (reference sequence). Here the CDR3 DNA reads TGTGCCAGCAGATCACCGGGACAGGGGGGCATGAGGAAACTGTTTTTT. The encoded protein is CASRSPGQGGMRKLFF.

In this sample, this clonotype turned up a few times. V gene TRBV5-5 combines with J gene TRBJ2-5, with 9 bases lining up with TRBD2. With V trimmed by 4 bases and J by 4 bases, 8 bases remained unmatched. The germline CDR1 and CDR2 sequences are SGHKS and YYEKEE (reference sequence). CDR3 length: 15 residues. CDR3 nucleotides: TGTGCCAGCAGCATGGGACTAGCAAGCGGAGAGACCCAGTACTTC. Translation gives CASSMGLASGETQYF. Combining the CDR3 with reference TRBV5-5 and TRBJ2-5 gives the whole variable domain DAGVTQSPTHLIKTRGQQVTLRCSPISGHKSVSWYQQVLGQGPQFIFQYYEKEERGRGNFPDRFSARQFPNYSSELNVNALLLGDSALYLCASSMGLASGETQYFGPGTRLLVL.

The CDR3 coding sequence is TGTGCCAGCAGCTCTCGGACTAGCGGGGGGCCCCAAGAGACCCAGTACTTC. This encodes CASSSRTSGGPQETQYF. The gene calls are TRBV7-8 and TRBJ2-5; 14 positions match TRBD2. There are 17 residues in the CDR3. V lost 4 bases and J lost 1; bases outside the gene matches: 5. The germline V gene encodes CDR1 SGHVS and CDR2 FQNEAQ.

This clonotype was observed at least ten times. The J gene is TRBJ1-5, the V gene TRBV7-8; D not resolved. Trimming removed 1 base at V and 0 bases at J, with 7 bases between. CDR1 and CDR2 from the germline V gene are SGHVS and FQNEAQ. The CDR3 contains 15 residues. CDR3 protein: CASSLGNPSNQPQHF. CDR3 sequence (DNA): TGTGCCAGCAGCTTAGGGAACCCTAGCAATCAGCCCCAGCATTTT.

This clonotype was recorded a few times. DNA for the CDR3: TGTGCCAGCAGCCTAGGGCTGCATGGCTACACCTTC. Translated: CASSLGLHGYTF. The chain is built from TRBV12-3 or TRBV12-4 and TRBJ1-2; no clear D. The CDR3 covers 12 residues. The V end lost 6 bases, the J end lost 6 bases, and 11 bases lay between the germline ends.

The sample holds one count of this clonotype. Written as DNA, the CDR3 is TGTGCCATCAGTGACAAGAGACAGGGAGGGTTCACTGAAGCTTTCTTT. It specifies CAISDKRQGGFTEAFF. The gene calls are TRBV10-3 and TRBJ1-1, with 7 bases that match TRBD1. The CDR3 consists of 16 residues. CDR1 and CDR2 (germline): ENHRY, SYGVKD. With V trimmed by 3 bases and J by 4 bases, 11 bases remained unmatched.

Details on this clonotype: As the CDR3 is not closed by the conserved phenylalanine or tryptophan, this likely results from a read error. The chain joins TRBV5-3 to TRBJ2-6, with D possibly matching TRBD2 (5 bases). TRBV5-3 belongs to the ORF category, with a function that is uncertain. This CDR3 has 16 amino acids. The ends were cut back, 8 bases at V and 2 bases at J, with 17 bases in the middle. This CDR3 is CASSPPQRAGANVLTL. Here the CDR3 DNA reads TGTGCCAGCAGCCCGCCTCAGAGGGCTGGGGCCAACGTCCTGACTTTA.

The rearrangement joins TRBV10-3 to TRBJ1-1, with 8 bases fitting TRBD1. The CDR3 totals 13 residues. The V gene end was trimmed by 4 bases and the J gene end by 3 bases; junction bases not matched to a gene: 1. The germline gives CDR1 ENHRY, CDR2 SYGVKD. CDR3 amino acids: CAISVDRDTEAFF. The CDR3, as DNA: TGTGCCATCAGTGTGGACAGGGACACTGAAGCTTTCTTT.

This clonotype appeared many times. The chain combines TRBV7-6 with TRBJ2-4, with D possibly being TRBD1 (6 bases). This CDR3 has 16 residues. The ends were cut back, 6 bases at V and 1 base at J, with 16 bases in the middle. Germline V CDR1 and CDR2: SGHVS, FNYEAQ. The CDR3 DNA reads as TGTGCCAGCAGTTCACAGGGTTTGGGGGCCAAAAACATTCAGTACTTC. The encoded protein is CASSSQGLGAKNIQYF.

This clonotype was detected many times. The chain uses TRBV7-2 and TRBJ1-4; possibly TRBD1 for D (5 bases). The V end lost 5 bases, the J end lost 6 bases, and 16 bases lay between the germline ends. Germline lookup yields CDR1 SGHTA and CDR2 FQGNSA. The CDR3 loop spans 15 amino acids. The CDR3 loop is CASSGVPEGHEKLFF. The CDR3 nucleotides are TGTGCCAGCAGCGGAGTGCCGGAGGGACATGAAAAACTGTTTTTT.

The genes are TRBV11-1 and TRBJ2-7; 10 bases fit TRBD1. Germline CDR1 and CDR2: SGHAT and FQDESV (reference sequence). J lost 1 base, V lost 5 bases, and 8 bases had no gene match. The CDR3 has 16 amino acids. The CDR3 DNA reads TGTGCCAGCAGCCTACTCCGGACAGGGGGGTCCTACGAGCAGTACTTC. This gives the protein CASSLLRTGGSYEQYF.

This sequence joins TRBV19 and TRBJ2-1; 8 bases line up with TRBD2. CDR1 LNHDA and CDR2 SQIVND come from the germline V gene (reference sequence). The ends lost 7 bases at V and 8 bases at J; junction bases unmatched: 13. The CDR3 covers 15 residues. The CDR3: CASTAPGGGPYEQFF. The DNA for the CDR3 is TGTGCCAGTACCGCCCCGGGGGGGGGGCCCTATGAGCAGTTCTTC.

The chain links TRBV7-6 to TRBJ1-1; 8 bases agree with TRBD1. Looked up from germline, CDR1 is SGHVS and CDR2 is FNYEAQ. The CDR3 runs 14 residues. After removal of 6 bases from V and 4 bases from J, the junction contained 7 bases not matched to a gene. In DNA form, the CDR3 reads TGTGCCAGCAGTCAAAACAGGGGGAGCACTGAAGCTTTCTTT. This translates into CASSQNRGSTEAFF.

The V call is TRBV12-3 or TRBV12-4, the J call TRBJ2-1; D ambiguous. This CDR3 region has 11 residues. V lost 3 bases, J lost 9 bases, and 6 bases lay in between. Here the CDR3 reads CASSFRSEQFF. The CDR3 nucleotides read TGTGCCAGCAGTTTCCGGAGTGAGCAGTTCTTC.

The chain links TRBV6-2 or TRBV6-3 to TRBJ1-1; D gene unclear. The V gene's germline CDR1 is MNHEY and CDR2 SVGEGT. V lost 2 bases, J lost 1 base, and 11 bases lay in between. The CDR3 runs 15 residues. The CDR3 nucleotides read TGTGCCAGCAGTTACCATCAGTCTTGGAACACTGAAGCTTTCTTT. Its protein is CASSYHQSWNTEAFF.